The entry below gives a single TCR beta chain sequence along with its context. Its matching antigen is unknown. In each case, RNA was isolated and then reverse transcribed into cDNA as the sequencing template. Measured with immunoSEQ multiplex PCR; TCRdb has only the in-frame clones, and not every one. The top ten clones hold more than 15% of a sample with about 180,000 clones, about 61% of them seen once. This entry belongs to a study of CD8+ T cells in alopecia areata. Study-level background: Tofacitinib was taken orally by treated patients, and the dose was 5 to 10 mg twice daily. Affected scalp percentage set treated patients' severity scores. Study results and caveats: Patients showed less clear TCR sequence sharing than mice, possibly partly because of HLA diversity.

Trimming removed 0 bases from V and 6 bases from J; junction bases left unmatched: 9. Germline CDR1 SGHRS, CDR2 YFSETQ. CDR3 size: 16 residues. Treatment specified: oral pan-JAK inhibitor, 5-10 mg twice daily. The chain uses TRBV5-1 and TRBJ2-7; the match to TRBD2 covers 10 bases. The TCR comes from a human donor with alopecia areata. The specimen comprised CD4+ T cells sorted from blood, sampled between weeks 55 and 70, from a patient treated with tofacitinib. The CDR3 DNA sequence: TGCGCCAGCAGCTTGGCTGTAGCAGCGGGGGGGCGCGAGCAGTACTTC. It yields the protein CASSLAVAAGGREQYF. The full variable domain, completed using reference TRBV5-1 and TRBJ2-7, is KAGVTQTPRYLIKTRGQQVTLSCSPISGHRSVSWYQQTPGQGLQFLFEYFSETQRNKGNFPGRFSGRQFSNSRSEMNVSTLELGDSALYLCASSLAVAAGGREQYFGPGTRLTVT.